This TCR beta chain originates from a study of blood T cell repertoires in COVID-19. At the level of the study: Acute and convalescent COVID-19 specimens originated in the United States, Italy and Spain.

Authors' processing steps: How many nucleated cells were present was estimated from reference gene primer amplification. Sequencing used immunoSEQ multiplex PCR; TCRdb keeps in-frame clones, though not all of them. D and trimming come from the DNA, and the V and J calls and clone size come from that table. The data contain around 68,000 clones, 79% of them singletons. The V gene's germline CDR1 is MNHEY and CDR2 SVGEGT. Trimming at V came to 2 bases and at J to 8 bases, leaving 11 bases not matched to a gene. The CDR3 length is 17 residues. V usage is TRBV6-2 or TRBV6-3 and J usage is TRBJ1-4, with 10 bases that match TRBD1. The sequence came from a woman aged 45-59 years with acute or convalescent COVID-19. Sequences were obtained from peripheral blood. The CDR3 DNA reads TGTGCCAGCAGTTACAGCCTTGACAGGGGGCTAAAGGAAAAACTGTTTTTT. Translation: CASSYSLDRGLKEKLFF.